Shown below are 24 T cell receptor beta chains from a single sample sequenced in a study of coeliac disease. Only in-frame clones appear in the TCRdb table, and some are missing; sequencing was by immunoSEQ multiplex PCR. Here the sample spans thousands of clones, approximately 58% being singletons. The source material was intraepithelial lymphocytes from the gut. These receptors were collected from a man aged 55 to 70 with celiac disease on a gluten-free diet.

This clone is categorized as medium-sized. The rearrangement uses TRBV7-9 and TRBJ1-6; a weak D match, TRBD1 (5 bases). This CDR3 spans 14 amino acids. Trimming pared 5 bases from V and 7 bases from J, leaving 12 bases between. CDR1 is SEHNR and CDR2 is FQNEAQ in the germline V gene (reference sequence). CDR3 bases: TGTGCCAGCAGCCTTGCAGGGCAGAATTCACCCCTCCACTTT. It yields the protein CASSLAGQNSPLHF. Supplemented by reference TRBV7-9 and TRBJ1-6, the full variable domain reads DTGVSQNPRHKITKRGQNVTFRCDPISEHNRLYWYRQTLGQGPEFLTYFQNEAQLEKSRLLSDRFSAERPKGSFSTLEIQRTEQGDSAMYLCASSLAGQNSPLHFGNGTRLTVT.

This chain joins TRBV7-3 and TRBJ2-3; TRBD1 might be the D (6 bases). This CDR3 is built from 20 residues. The V end lost 5 bases, the J end lost 2 bases, and 29 bases lay between the germline ends. Germline-derived CDR1 and CDR2 are SGHTA and FQGTGA. The CDR3 nucleotides read TGTGCCAGCAGCCCACAAACCGCCTCTCGACAGGAGTGGGCCACAGATACGCAGTATTTT. It yields the protein CASSPQTASRQEWATDTQYF.

The chain has TRBV2 and TRBJ2-5; perhaps TRBD2 as D (6 bases). Between the trimmed V and J ends, which lost 3 bases and 7 bases, there was a span of 9 bases. CDR1 and CDR2 from the germline V gene are SNHLY and FYNNEI. The CDR3 contains 12 residues. The DNA of the CDR3 is TGTGCCAGCAGTGATGTGGGGGGGACCCAGTACTTC. This sequence encodes CASSDVGGTQYF.

The CDR3 loop reads CASSLLLAGPHEQFF. CDR3 coding DNA: TGTGCCAGCAGCTTATTACTAGCGGGGCCCCATGAGCAGTTCTTC. This rearrangement joins TRBV7-9 to TRBJ2-1; TRBD2 matches at 10 bases. CDR1 is SEHNR, CDR2 FQNEAQ, per germline (reference sequence). V shed 2 bases, J shed 8 bases, and the junction held 6 bases outside the gene matches. CDR3 length: 15 residues.

This clone appeared a few times. The V gene is TRBV19, the J gene TRBJ2-2; unclear D gene. This CDR3 is built from 14 residues. Deletions cut 6 bases from V and 1 base from J, with 9 bases between. Germline CDR1 and CDR2: LNHDA and SQIVND (reference sequence). The CDR3 coding sequence is TGTGCCAGTAGGTTACAGATGAACACCGGGGAGCTGTTTTTT. It codes for CASRLQMNTGELFF.

The chain couples TRBV27 to TRBJ2-2; 13 bases are shared with TRBD2. The CDR3 consists of 19 residues. CDR1 and CDR2 from the germline V gene are MNHEY and SMNVEV (reference sequence). Germline trimming cut 6 bases from V and 2 bases from J; bases unmatched to any gene: 12. DNA for the CDR3: TGTGCCAGCAGCCCACCACTGGGACTAGCGGGAAGTAACACCGGGGAGCTGTTTTTT. Translated, it gives CASSPPLGLAGSNTGELFF.

Only a few counts were recorded for this clone. J is TRBJ2-7 and V is TRBV19; 9 bases line up with TRBD1. Per germline, CDR1 LNHDA and CDR2 SQIVND (reference sequence). The V gene end was trimmed by 2 bases and the J gene end by 0 bases; junction bases not matched to a gene: 5. This CDR3 comprises 16 residues. The CDR3 sequence is CASSITAGQGSYEQYF. DNA of the CDR3: TGTGCCAGTAGTATAACAGCGGGACAGGGCTCCTACGAGCAGTACTTC. Together with reference TRBV19 and TRBJ2-7, the CDR3 gives the full variable domain: DGGITQSPKYLFRKEGQNVTLSCEQNLNHDAMYWYRQDPGQGLRLIYYSQIVNDFQKGDIAEGYSVSREKKESFPLTVTSAQKNPTAFYLCASSITAGQGSYEQYFGPGTRLTVT.

This clone was counted a few times. The chain couples TRBV6-5 to TRBJ2-2; possibly TRBD2 for D (6 bases). Germline V gives CDR1 MNHEY, CDR2 SVGAGI. The CDR3 loop spans 14 amino acids. Trimming shortened V by 0 bases and J by 5 bases, and 7 bases separated the two germline ends. Here the CDR3 DNA reads TGTGCCAGCAGTTACTCCGGAGGGACCGGGGAGCTGTTTTTT. Translated, it gives CASSYSGGTGELFF.

The gene calls are TRBV30 and TRBJ2-2, with a weak D call TRBD2 (5 bases). The germline CDR1 and CDR2 sequences are GTSNPN and SVGIG (reference sequence). The V end lost 0 bases, the J end lost 4 bases, and 9 bases lay between the germline ends. This CDR3 has 14 amino acids. As DNA, the CDR3 is TGTGCCTGGAGTGTACTAGAGGGCACCGGGGAGCTGTTTTTT. This translates into CAWSVLEGTGELFF.

V and J are TRBV6-1 and TRBJ2-7; 7 bases align to TRBD1. V lost 7 bases and J lost 0; bases outside the gene matches: 6. Germline CDR1 is MNHNS and CDR2 is SASEGT. The CDR3 is made up of 14 amino acids. The CDR3 region has the DNA TGTGCCAGCACCCTACAGGGGTCCTCCTACGAGCAGTACTTC. Translated, it gives CASTLQGSSYEQYF.

Relative to its sample, this clone is large. This rearrangement joins TRBV19 to TRBJ1-5; D is possibly TRBD1 (6 bases). CDR3 length: 18 residues. Between the trimmed V and J ends, which lost 2 bases and 4 bases, there was a span of 21 bases. The germline V gene encodes CDR1 LNHDA and CDR2 SQIVND (reference sequence). The CDR3 coding sequence is TGTGCCAGTAGTATAAGCCGAGGGATAGGGCAGGGGAATCAGCCCCAGCATTTT. Amino acid sequence: CASSISRGIGQGNQPQHF.

V is TRBV5-1 and J is TRBJ2-2; 9 bases agree with TRBD2. This CDR3 is 17 amino acids long. Germline V gene lookup returns CDR1 SGHRS and CDR2 YFSETQ. Trimming took 4 bases from V and 7 from J; bases not matched to a gene: 14. CDR3 in amino acids: CASSPYRSGGTGGELFF. In nucleotides, the CDR3 is TGCGCCAGCAGCCCGTACCGTAGCGGGGGAACGGGCGGGGAGCTGTTTTTT.

The rearrangement joins TRBV18 to TRBJ2-3, with 12 nucleotides matching TRBD1. The CDR3 covers 16 residues. Trimming removed 5 bases from V and 4 bases from J; junction bases left unmatched: 7. Germline CDR1 is KGHSH and CDR2 is LQKENI. In DNA form, the CDR3 reads TGTGCCAGCTCAACAGGGACAGGGGGCACGGCAGATACGCAGTATTTT. It is translated as CASSTGTGGTADTQYF. Drawing the rest from reference TRBV18 and TRBJ2-3, the complete variable domain is NAGVMQNPRHLVRRRGQEARLRCSPMKGHSHVYWYRQLPEEGLKFMVYLQKENIIDESGMPKERFSAEFPKEGPSILRIQQVVRGDSAAYFCASSTGTGGTADTQYFGPGTRLTVL.

J is TRBJ2-5 and V is TRBV6-6; 11 bases are shared with TRBD1. The CDR3 runs 16 residues. Germline trimming cut 6 bases from V and 5 bases from J; bases unmatched to any gene: 11. Germline CDR1 and CDR2: MNHNY and SVGAGI (reference sequence). CDR3 loop: CASRDRGRGSGETQYF. The CDR3 nucleotides read TGTGCCAGCAGGGACAGGGGGCGAGGCTCGGGGGAGACCCAGTACTTC.

The chain joins TRBV7-6 to TRBJ2-2, with TRBD1 as a possible D gene (5 bases). Trimming removed 5 bases from V and 3 bases from J, with 19 bases in between. This CDR3 contains 17 residues. The germline gives CDR1 SGHVS, CDR2 FNYEAQ. CDR3 DNA sequence: TGTGCCAGCAGCCATCTTACACCCAGGGTAGACACCGGGGAGCTGTTTTTT. As protein: CASSHLTPRVDTGELFF.

This rearrangement joins TRBV7-8 to TRBJ2-7; 8 bases align to TRBD1. The length of the CDR3 is 14 residues. With 10 bases clipped from V and 3 bases from J, the junction kept 11 bases outside the gene matches. The V gene's germline CDR1 is SGHVS and CDR2 FQNEAQ. The CDR3 protein is CATFRGTGNYEQYF. CDR3 coding DNA: TGTGCCACTTTCAGGGGGACAGGAAACTACGAGCAGTACTTC. The full variable domain, in which reference TRBV7-8 and TRBJ2-7 provide the parts outside the CDR3, is GAGVSQSPRYKVAKRGQDVALRCDPISGHVSLFWYQQALGQGPEFLTYFQNEAQLDKSGLPSDRFFAERPEGSVSTLKIQRTQQEDSAVYLCATFRGTGNYEQYFGPGTRLTVT.

The rearrangement links TRBV10-3 to TRBJ1-1; D uncertain. Trimming took off 10 bases at V and 1 base at J, with 13 bases between the two ends. The CDR3 sequence is 13 residues long. Germline-derived CDR1 and CDR2 are ENHRY and SYGVKD. The CDR3 spells CATSATANTEAFF. CDR3 sequence (DNA): TGTGCCACCTCCGCTACAGCGAACACTGAAGCTTTCTTT.

The V and J genes are TRBV7-2 and TRBJ1-1; a possible D gene is TRBD1 (6 bases). The CDR3 totals 12 residues. Trimming cost V 5 bases and J 9 bases, with 13 bases left between them. Germline CDR1 SGHTA, CDR2 FQGNSA. As DNA, the CDR3 is TGTGCCAGCAGCGGCAGGGGACGCCAAGCTTTCTTT. This translates into CASSGRGRQAFF.

The rearrangement joins TRBV7-9 to TRBJ1-6, with D perhaps matching TRBD1 (5 bases). The V end lost 1 base, the J end lost 10 bases, and 14 bases lay between the germline ends. The CDR3 consists of 15 residues. Germline CDR1 reads SEHNR; CDR2 reads FQNEAQ (reference sequence). CDR3 in DNA: TGTGCCAGCAGCTTAGTTGCAGGGCTAGGGTCACCCCTCCACTTT. It yields the protein CASSLVAGLGSPLHF. The full variable domain, with the rest looked up from reference TRBV7-9 and TRBJ1-6, is DTGVSQNPRHKITKRGQNVTFRCDPISEHNRLYWYRQTLGQGPEFLTYFQNEAQLEKSRLLSDRFSAERPKGSFSTLEIQRTEQGDSAMYLCASSLVAGLGSPLHFGNGTRLTVT.

The genes are TRBV6-6 and TRBJ2-7; TRBD2 matches 12 bases. The germline V gene encodes CDR1 MNHNY and CDR2 SVGAGI (reference sequence). This CDR3 is built from 16 residues. Trimming cost V 2 bases and J 7 bases; bases outside gene matches: 9. CDR3 residues: CASSYELAGGPGEQYF. The CDR3 DNA follows: TGTGCCAGCAGTTACGAGCTAGCGGGAGGGCCGGGTGAGCAGTACTTC.

The V and J genes are TRBV15 and TRBJ1-2; D is possibly TRBD1 (5 bases). CDR3 size: 16 residues. Germline-derived CDR1 and CDR2 are LNHNV and YYDKDF (reference sequence). Trimming pared 0 bases from V and 7 bases from J, leaving 18 bases between. CDR3: CATSRDAQGFSSGYTF. For the CDR3, the DNA is TGTGCCACCAGCAGAGATGCGCAGGGCTTTTCTAGTGGCTACACCTTC.

The V gene is TRBV6-5, the J gene TRBJ2-5; D might be TRBD1 (5 bases). The CDR3 is 15 residues long. CDR1 and CDR2 from the germline V gene are MNHEY and SVGAGI. With 7 bases removed from V and 1 base from J, the gap between germline ends came to 16 bases. Here the CDR3 DNA reads TGTGCCAGCACCCCCAGCTGGGGCCTCCAAGAGACCCAGTACTTC. It translates to CASTPSWGLQETQYF.

The chain is built from TRBV25-1 and TRBJ2-2, with D tentatively TRBD2 (6 bases). With 3 bases removed from V and 1 base from J, the gap between germline ends came to 9 bases. Germline loops: CDR1 MGHDK, CDR2 SYGVNS. The CDR3 is 15 amino acids. CDR3: CASSDVTRNTGELFF. The CDR3 nucleotides are TGTGCCAGCAGTGATGTGACTAGGAACACCGGGGAGCTGTTTTTT.

This chain joins TRBV6-5 and TRBJ1-3, with unresolved D. The V and J ends lost 0 bases and 1 base respectively, with 7 bases between them. CDR3 size: 15 residues. Germline loops: CDR1 MNHEY, CDR2 SVGAGI. For the CDR3, the DNA is TGTGCCAGCAGTTACTCGGCGCGGTCTGGAAACACCATATATTTT. It encodes CASSYSARSGNTIYF.